The text below deals with one T cell receptor (beta chain). Antigen specificity is unknown. Both 60 Vbeta primers and 13 Jbeta primers went into the PCR. Assay used: immunoSEQ multiplex PCR; TCRdb lists only in-frame clones, some missing. The sample records 100,000 to 120,000 clones, over 80% being singletons. This sample is drawn from a study of cytomegalovirus exposure and HLA in healthy donors. Trimming cost V 5 bases and J 9 bases, with 17 bases left between them. The length of the CDR3 is 14 residues. Germline V gene lookup returns CDR1 MNHEY and CDR2 SMNVEV (reference sequence). Broader study findings: There were reportedly fewer N-insertions in an Asian-associated ancestry cluster than the roughly 610-donor mean, in a later analysis. Listed as cytomegalovirus-associated were 150 or so TCR beta chains.

This receptor was taken from a man in his thirties or forties in good health and CMV-seropositive. What was sequenced was PBMCs. The chain links TRBV27 to TRBJ1-5; perhaps TRBD1 as D (6 bases). The chain's CDR3 is CASSLSGTLPPQHF. In DNA, the CDR3 is TGTGCCAGCAGTCTCTCCGGGACATTGCCGCCCCAGCATTTT.